Described below is a single TCR beta chain sequence and its context. TCRdb redid the calling of the 5' RACE reads with MiXCR, one entry per CDR3 protein. The sample includes over 95,000 distinct CDR3 sequences, under 20% of them seen just once. The data derive from a study of T cells of healthy individuals. This TCR was sampled from a human donor in good health.

The CDR3 DNA reads as TGTGCCACCCGCGGGGGGCCCCCTAATTCGGCCCTCCACTTT. It specifies CATRGGPPNSALHF. V and J are TRBV12-3 or TRBV12-4 and TRBJ1-6; weak D call: TRBD1 (6 bases). V lost 10 bases and J lost 14, with 24 bases in between. The CDR3 consists of 14 residues.